This T cell receptor beta chain stems from a study of cytomegalovirus exposure and HLA in healthy donors. The study, taken as a whole, reports: Rarity held for most TCR sequences, but there were some public TCRs that occurred in many donors.

The CDR3 runs to 14 residues. Germline CDR1 reads LNHDA; CDR2 reads SQIVND (reference sequence). With V trimmed by 3 bases and J by 4 bases, 5 bases remained unmatched. Researchers ran the PCR with 60 Vbeta and 13 Jbeta primers. Some clones are missing from TCRdb's copy, which holds only in-frame ones; the method was immunoSEQ multiplex PCR. The repertoire holds about 100,000 clones, 60% to 85% seen once, with around 9.3% in the top ten. Concerning this clone itself: Its antigen is currently unknown.

The gene calls are TRBV19 and TRBJ1-2; 7 nucleotides match TRBD1. The specimen was PBMCs. The TCR sequence derives from a man over 45 in good health and CMV-seronegative. The CDR3 spells CASSIQGGPYGYTF. The CDR3 nucleotides are TGTGCCAGTAGTATTCAGGGGGGTCCCTATGGCTACACCTTC. The full variable domain, completed using reference TRBV19 and TRBJ1-2, is DGGITQSPKYLFRKEGQNVTLSCEQNLNHDAMYWYRQDPGQGLRLIYYSQIVNDFQKGDIAEGYSVSREKKESFPLTVTSAQKNPTAFYLCASSIQGGPYGYTFGSGTRLTVV.